This T cell receptor (beta chain) was documented in a study of cytomegalovirus exposure and HLA in healthy donors. Notes on the study in general: Within an earlier analysis, most TCR beta V segments proved productive either about 90% or about 30% of the time. Sequences of the TCR beta chain were said to predict the HLA-A and HLA-B alleles of most subjects accurately.

This PCR relied on a set of 60 Vbeta primers and 13 Jbeta primers. Sequencing used immunoSEQ multiplex PCR; TCRdb keeps in-frame clones, though not all of them. The listing records 34,000 or so clones. There are 16 residues in the CDR3. V shed 7 bases and J 1 base; nucleotides not matched to a gene: 7. Germline assignment: CDR1 SNHLY and CDR2 FYNNEI. With regard to this clone: Its target is unknown.

Though nominally healthy at sampling, donors likely had unrecorded immune exposures. The sample consisted of PBMCs. The chain links TRBV2 to TRBJ1-5; 10 bases match TRBD1. The TCR sequence derives from a female donor in good health and CMV-seronegative. The CDR3 DNA is TGTGCCAGCAACGACAGGGGGCGAGGAAGCAATCAGCCCCAGCATTTT. Its translation: CASNDRGRGSNQPQHF.